One sample yielded the 5 T cell receptor beta chains listed below, sequenced in a study of cytomegalovirus exposure and HLA in healthy donors. Sequencing was performed with immunoSEQ multiplex PCR; in TCRdb, only in-frame clones are kept and a portion is missing. The data hold about 86,000 clones, with 85% to 95% observed a single time. The specimen sequenced was PBMCs. Receptor source: a young man in good health and CMV-seronegative.

The rearrangement joins TRBV19 to TRBJ1-1; TRBD1 aligns across 8 bases. This CDR3 contains 16 residues. V lost 6 bases, J lost 5 bases, and 14 bases stayed unmatched. Per germline, CDR1 LNHDA and CDR2 SQIVND (reference sequence). DNA of the CDR3: TGTGCCAGTAGGCTCTCCCGGGACAGGCTTGGTACTGAAGCTTTCTTT. It codes for CASRLSRDRLGTEAFF.

The chain employs TRBV27 and TRBJ2-7, with unresolved D. The CDR3 is made up of 14 amino acids. Germline V gene data show CDR1 as MNHEY and CDR2 as SMNVEV (reference sequence). The V end was cut by 8 bases, the J end by 7 bases, with 21 bases between. The chain's CDR3 is CASRRLGSNNEQYF. The CDR3 DNA is TGTGCCAGCCGACGGCTGGGCAGCAACAATGAGCAGTACTTC.

The V gene is TRBV15, the J gene TRBJ2-4, with a tentative D call TRBD2 (5 bases). This CDR3 contains 13 residues. Germline V lookup: CDR1 LNHNV, CDR2 YYDKDF (reference sequence). The V and J ends lost 7 bases and 8 bases respectively, with 15 bases between them. As DNA, the CDR3 is TGTGCCACCACCCTCGGAGGCGAGTACATTCAGTACTTC. Its protein product is CATTLGGEYIQYF.

This rearrangement joins TRBV5-4 to TRBJ2-7; a possible D gene is TRBD1 (7 bases). There are 15 residues in the CDR3. V was shortened by 2 bases and J by 3 bases, with 15 bases between the two germline ends. Looked up from germline, CDR1 is SGHNT and CDR2 is YYREEE (reference sequence). This CDR3 reads CASSLPGGLGYEQYF. As DNA, the CDR3 is TGTGCCAGCAGCTTACCAGGGGGACTGGGCTACGAGCAGTACTTC.

The V gene is TRBV11-1, the J gene TRBJ2-4; 7 nucleotides line up with TRBD2. This CDR3 is 16 amino acids long. V dropped 6 bases and J dropped 6; count of bases not matched to a gene: 14. Germline V gene lookup returns CDR1 SGHAT and CDR2 FQDESV (reference sequence). For the CDR3, the DNA is TGTGCCAGCAGATCGGGGGGACGCGTGGATCGAAACATTCAGTACTTC. Encoded protein: CASRSGGRVDRNIQYF. The full variable domain, in which reference TRBV11-1 and TRBJ2-4 provide the parts outside the CDR3, is EAEVAQSPRYKITEKSQAVAFWCDPISGHATLYWYRQILGQGPELLVQFQDESVVDDSQLPKDRFSAERLKGVDSTLKIQPAELGDSAMYLCASRSGGRVDRNIQYFGAGTRLSVL.